Below are 16 T cell receptor beta chains sequenced from a single sample in a study of blood T cell repertoires in COVID-19. Assay used: immunoSEQ multiplex PCR; TCRdb lists only in-frame clones, some missing. The sample carries 250,000 or so clones, more than 80% recorded once. The specimen sequenced was PBMCs or T cells enriched from blood (not recorded which). Receptors originate from a woman aged 30 to 39 with acute COVID-19.

This chain links TRBV27 with TRBJ2-7, with D possibly matching TRBD2 (5 bases). The length of the CDR3 is 15 residues. CDR1 MNHEY and CDR2 SMNVEV come from the germline V gene (reference sequence). Trimming left V 5 bases short and J 1 base short, with 15 bases between. The CDR3 bases are TGTGCCAGCAGTCCCCGTAACGGGATATCCTACGAGCAGTACTTC. Amino acid sequence: CASSPRNGISYEQYF.

CDR3 in DNA: TGTGCCAGCAGCCCGCCCGGGACAGGGGTAGACGAGCAGTACTTC. This sequence encodes CASSPPGTGVDEQYF. The chain couples TRBV13 to TRBJ2-7; 10 bases map to TRBD1. V was pared by 5 bases and J by 5 bases, with 9 bases of the junction left unmatched. The germline V gene has CDR1 PRHDT and CDR2 FYEKMQ (reference sequence). The CDR3 loop spans 15 amino acids.

A remark on this clone: The same CDR3 is also encoded by other DNA sequences in this sample. This rearrangement joins TRBV28 to TRBJ2-7; D might be TRBD2 (6 bases). The V end lost 5 bases, the J end lost 2 bases, and 10 bases lay between the germline ends. The germline V gene encodes CDR1 MDHEN and CDR2 SYDVKM. The CDR3 extends over 13 amino acids. The CDR3 sequence is CASSLGGPYEQYF. The CDR3 DNA reads TGTGCCAGCAGTCTCGGGGGACCCTACGAGCAGTACTTC.

CDR3 in amino acids: CASSYRTGRTYEQYF. CDR3 DNA: TGTGCCAGCAGCTACCGGACAGGTCGCACCTACGAGCAGTACTTC. J is TRBJ2-7 and V is TRBV7-8; TRBD1 agrees at 7 bases. Germline V lookup: CDR1 SGHVS, CDR2 FQNEAQ. The junction had 8 bases not matched to a gene; V was cut back by 4 bases and J by 2 bases. The CDR3 covers 15 residues.

This chain connects TRBV5-1 to TRBJ1-6, with TRBD1 identical over 7 bases. Germline CDR1 is SGHRS and CDR2 is YFSETQ. The V gene end was trimmed by 4 bases and the J gene end by 7 bases; junction bases not matched to a gene: 17. The CDR3 has 18 residues. This CDR3 is CASSHDVRDRGMNSPLHF. In DNA form, the CDR3 reads TGCGCCAGCAGCCATGACGTCCGGGACAGAGGCATGAATTCACCCCTCCACTTT.

The V and J genes are TRBV5-6 and TRBJ1-5, with TRBD1 matching 8 bases. Germline-derived CDR1 and CDR2 are SGHDT and YYEEEE. The CDR3 covers 16 residues. The trim removed 1 base at V and 3 bases at J, leaving 6 bases unmatched. The CDR3 region is CASSLSGGSNNQPQHF. Written as DNA, the CDR3 is TGTGCCAGCAGCTTGTCAGGGGGCTCAAACAATCAGCCCCAGCATTTT.

The chain links TRBV2 to TRBJ1-4; TRBD1 is a possible D gene (6 bases). V was shortened by 5 bases and J by 6 bases, with 13 bases between the two germline ends. CDR3 length equals 14 residues. Per the germline V gene, CDR1 is SNHLY and CDR2 is FYNNEI. The CDR3 reads CASSYREIDEKLFF. In nucleotides, the CDR3 is TGTGCCAGCAGTTACAGGGAGATAGATGAAAAACTGTTTTTT.

V gene TRBV9 combines with J gene TRBJ2-2; 7 bases agree with TRBD2. CDR3 length equals 14 residues. CDR1 is SGDLS and CDR2 is YYNGEE in the germline V gene. V lost 6 bases and J lost 1; bases outside the gene matches: 3. CDR3 protein: CASTLAGNTGELFF. The CDR3 DNA reads as TGTGCCAGCACATTAGCGGGGAACACCGGGGAGCTGTTTTTT.

This clone was seen just once. The CDR3 DNA reads TGTGCCAGCAGCTTGGCGGCCCCGGCAGGGCAAGAAAACACCATATATTTT. It translates to CASSLAAPAGQENTIYF. The gene calls are TRBV5-6 and TRBJ1-3, with D tentatively TRBD1 (5 bases). The CDR3 has 17 residues. Trimming left V 0 bases short and J 6 bases short, with 19 bases between. CDR1 and CDR2 from the germline V gene are SGHDT and YYEEEE.

The chain links TRBV19 to TRBJ1-2, with unresolved D. CDR3 length: 13 residues. V lost 3 bases and J lost 10, with 15 bases in between. Looked up from germline, CDR1 is LNHDA and CDR2 is SQIVND (reference sequence). As DNA, the CDR3 is TGTGCCAGTAGTATTTTACGAGGGAGCAACTACACCTTC. It yields the protein CASSILRGSNYTF.

The chain joins TRBV29-1 to TRBJ2-3, with TRBD2 matching over 9 bases. The germline gives CDR1 SQVTM, CDR2 ANQGSEA. The CDR3 loop spans 13 amino acids. V shed 7 bases and J 2 bases; nucleotides not matched to a gene: 4. The CDR3 region has the DNA TGCAGCGCTAGCGGGATATCCACAGATACGCAGTATTTT. Translation gives CSASGISTDTQYF.

V is TRBV27 and J is TRBJ1-1; tentative D call: TRBD1 (6 bases). V was shortened by 7 bases and J by 1 base, with 13 bases between the two germline ends. The CDR3 is 14 residues long. The germline V gene encodes CDR1 MNHEY and CDR2 SMNVEV (reference sequence). The CDR3 DNA reads TGTGCCAGCACCCCCTTGACAGGGAACACTGAAGCTTTCTTT. It translates to CASTPLTGNTEAFF.

The V call is TRBV19, the J call TRBJ2-3; D gene uncertain. CDR3 size: 12 residues. Trimming removed 5 bases at V and 6 bases at J, with 9 bases between. Germline loops: CDR1 LNHDA, CDR2 SQIVND (reference sequence). This chain's CDR3 is CASSPGWDTQYF. The CDR3 nucleotides read TGTGCCAGTAGTCCGGGTTGGGATACGCAGTATTTT.

This chain links TRBV27 with TRBJ2-1; the match to TRBD2 covers 7 bases. The CDR3 extends over 14 amino acids. V gave up 4 bases and J gave up 3 bases; unmatched junction bases: 3. Germline V gene lookup returns CDR1 MNHEY and CDR2 SMNVEV (reference sequence). CDR3 DNA: TGTGCCAGCAGTTCCGGGACTAACTACAATGAGCAGTTCTTC. Its protein product is CASSSGTNYNEQFF.

The chain recombines TRBV12-3 or TRBV12-4 with TRBJ1-2, with TRBD1 identical over 8 bases. This CDR3 is built from 13 residues. V lost 3 bases, J lost 8 bases, and 5 bases stayed unmatched. The CDR3 loop reads CASSFDTGGGYTF. CDR3 nucleotides: TGTGCCAGCAGTTTTGATACAGGGGGAGGCTACACCTTC.

The chain combines TRBV10-3 with TRBJ2-7, with TRBD1 matching over 12 bases. In germline, CDR1 is ENHRY, CDR2 SYGVKD. The CDR3 loop spans 15 amino acids. V lost 6 bases to trimming and J lost 5 bases; unmatched junction nucleotides: 8. The CDR3 sequence is CAIRVEGQGANEQYF. In DNA form, the CDR3 reads TGTGCCATCAGGGTCGAGGGACAGGGGGCCAACGAGCAGTACTTC.